Detailed here is one TCR beta chain. Its antigen is not yet known. Nothing much larger sits one base from this clone, and base qualities are not available. The time point label of this sample denotes: about 28 days (+/-7) after the second vaccine dose. AZD1222 recipients given second doses at about 4 weeks or at about 12 weeks were pooled, since spike-specific TCR depth and breadth were not found to differ between the two schedules. Samples from vaccinated people were obtained from the UK trials COV001 and COV002, which included a single-blind randomized controlled phase 2/3 trial of AZD1222 (ChAdOx1 nCoV-19) in healthy adults. For TCRbeta chain sequencing, PBMC samples were collected from trial participants at day 0 and at day 28 after the second dose. These data originate in a study of T cell responses to AZD1222 COVID-19 vaccine (dated by TCRdb to the early 2020s). Broadly, across the study: TCR sequencing covered approximately 230 trial participants: 200 to 220 given two doses of AZD1222 and approximately 26 given two doses of MenACWY control vaccine. Trial participants were enrolled into age subgroups of 18-55, 56-69 and 70-plus years, which contained about 150, 27 and 61 TCR-sequenced participants, respectively.

The CDR3 starts with the cysteine, ends with the phenylalanine, and has 15 residues. The DNA shown is the 45-base CDR3, in frame from base 1. The germline V gene specifies SGHVS as CDR1 and FNYEAQ as CDR2. The V and J ends are trimmed by 5 bases and 8 bases, leaving 16 bases between them. What the research found in general, with its limitations: After two AZD1222 doses, spike-specific TCR breadth and depth were significantly higher than at day 0 and than in MenACWY recipients. Conclusions about previously exposed vaccinees were limited because only six AZD1222 recipients were SARS-CoV-2 seropositive at baseline. CD4 TCRs associated with the vaccine covered the entire spike protein, and the dominant responses were in regions 160-218 and 743-854. Most participants were white British and females outnumbered males, and the authors suggested that clonal diversity may have been underestimated. Nearly half of unique spike-specific TCRs reportedly recognized epitopes outside regions mutated in the B.1.351 and B.1.1.7 variants. The 56-69-year group was small, and its depth increase did not reach significance, likely because of low power. Because no day 14 peak-response samples were available, the repertoires could be characterized only after the peak T cell response.

The CDR3 regions of human TCRbeta chains were analyzed by immunosequencing. As for the original processing: Repertoire TCRs were checked for matches against a reference library of SARS-CoV-2-specific TCRs that had been generated using the MIRA antigen-specificity platform. Breadth was defined as the fraction of unique TCRs that were SARS-CoV-2-associated, and depth was defined as the fraction of total T cells that were SARS-CoV-2-associated. Each spike-specific TCR was assigned to its reactive spike region and to a CD4 or CD8 class using the MIRA data. Log10-transformed breadth and depth values were compared by one-way ANOVA with Sidak's multiple comparisons tests. In TCRdb, the immuneACCESS table is reduced to in-frame sequences with V and J assigned. These tables do not hold every clone; where another copy was compared, an unresolved V gene accounts for under half, and the others remain unexplained. Clone size and V and J calls were adopted from that table, with D and trimming inferred from the DNA. The sample records fewer than 100,000 clones, 87% of which are singletons. Approximately 10% of the sample is held by the ten biggest clonotypes.

This sample comprised peripheral blood, obtained 28 days after the second AZD1222 dose. The sequence joins TRBV7-6 to TRBJ1-6; the D gene is perhaps TRBD1, on 5 matching bases. This sequence originates from an adult who received the AZD1222 COVID-19 vaccine. The DNA sequence follows: TGTGCCAGCAGCCTCACCGGGACGCAGGATTCACCCCTCCACTTT. Translated, it gives CASSLTGTQDSPLHF.